These 17 T cell receptor beta chains were sequenced from one sample in a study of CD8+CD57+ T cells in acquired aplastic anemia. The patients chosen for sequencing had shown expansion of CD8+CD57+ cells (detected by flow cytometry). Genomic DNA constituted the template upon which TCR beta VDJ and CDR3 profiling was performed. TCRdb used MiXCR to reprocess the reads, holding one entry per CDR3 protein. The sample carries approximately 80,000 distinct CDR3 sequences, 55% to 75% recorded once. What was sequenced was sorted CD4+, CD8+, or CD8+CD57+ T cells (not recorded which) from PBMCs. These receptors all stem from a human donor with aplastic anemia.

The V and J genes are TRBV29-1 and TRBJ2-1; TRBD2 aligns across 11 bases. CDR3 length equals 12 residues. Trimming took 7 bases from V and 14 from J; bases not matched to a gene: 10. Germline assignment: CDR1 SQVTM and CDR2 ANQGSEA. The CDR3 here is CSGILAGAIEFF. The CDR3 bases are TGCAGCGGAATACTAGCGGGGGCCATAGAGTTCTTC.

The chain uses TRBV10-2 and TRBJ2-2; D possibly corresponds to TRBD2 (6 bases). This CDR3 is 13 amino acids long. Trimming stripped 6 bases from V and 6 bases from J, with 11 bases between. In germline, CDR1 is WSHSY, CDR2 SAAADI. The DNA of the CDR3 is TGCGCCAGCAGGGGAGGTGTGGCCGGGGAGCTGTTTTTT. Amino acid sequence: CASRGGVAGELFF.

A few counts support this clonotype. The chain joins TRBV11-2 to TRBJ1-1; D gene unclear. The germline gives CDR1 SGHAT, CDR2 FQNNGV. The CDR3 is 15 amino acids. Deletions cut 2 bases from V and 3 bases from J, with 13 bases between. The CDR3 loop is CASSLYGSQDTEAFF. Written as DNA, the CDR3 is TGTGCCAGCAGCTTATATGGCAGCCAAGACACTGAAGCTTTCTTT.

The rearrangement links TRBV20-1 to TRBJ2-5, with TRBD2 matching over 12 bases. After removal of 2 bases from V and 2 bases from J, the junction contained 3 bases not matched to a gene. The CDR3 runs to 15 residues. CDR1 and CDR2 from the germline V gene are DFQATT and SNEGSKA (reference sequence). The CDR3 DNA reads as TGCAGTGCTAGACGACTAGCGGGAGCTCAAGAGACCCAGTACTTC. Amino acids: CSARRLAGAQETQYF.

The V and J genes are TRBV2 and TRBJ1-5; D is undetermined. Between the trimmed V and J ends, which lost 2 bases and 2 bases, there was a span of 4 bases. The V gene's germline CDR1 is SNHLY and CDR2 FYNNEI. The CDR3 is 13 residues long. CDR3 residues: CASSERGNQPQHF. CDR3 coding DNA: TGTGCCAGCAGTGAAAGGGGCAATCAGCCCCAGCATTTT.

The rearrangement links TRBV11-1 to TRBJ1-4; 9 bases are a match to TRBD1. Trimming at V came to 8 bases and at J to 4 bases, leaving 11 bases not matched to a gene. Looked up from germline, CDR1 is SGHAT and CDR2 is FQDESV (reference sequence). This CDR3 has 16 residues. DNA for the CDR3: TGTGCCAGCGGCCTCCAAGGGACAGGGCTTAATGAAAAACTGTTTTTT. This encodes CASGLQGTGLNEKLFF.

The chain combines TRBV29-1 with TRBJ1-1; D remains ambiguous. The germline V and J ends were trimmed by 4 bases and 1 base, with 10 bases remaining between them. The CDR3 consists of 13 residues. Looked up from germline, CDR1 is SQVTM and CDR2 is ANQGSEA. The DNA for the CDR3 is TGCAGCGTTGCGAGGGCAGAGAACACTGAAGCTTTCTTT. Translated: CSVARAENTEAFF.

The V gene is TRBV29-1, the J gene TRBJ2-7; no firm D call. Germline values: CDR1 SQVTM, CDR2 ANQGSEA. The V and J ends lost 4 bases and 4 bases respectively, with 11 bases between them. The CDR3 is made up of 12 amino acids. In DNA, the CDR3 is TGCAGCGTTGTGGGCGCTGCATACGAGCAGTACTTC. The encoded protein is CSVVGAAYEQYF.

This clonotype occurred once. V and J are TRBV15 and TRBJ2-1; D uncertain. Germline CDR1 and CDR2: LNHNV and YYDKDF (reference sequence). This CDR3 is built from 14 residues. V was shortened by 0 bases and J by 8 bases, with 11 bases between the two germline ends. The CDR3 DNA reads TGTGCCACCAGCAGAGAAAGGCGAAGGTATGAGCAGTTCTTC. It yields the protein CATSRERRRYEQFF.

This chain connects TRBV15 to TRBJ1-6, with D possibly matching TRBD1 (5 bases). The CDR3 extends over 14 amino acids. Germline CDR1 reads LNHNV; CDR2 reads YYDKDF (reference sequence). V lost 5 bases, J lost 7 bases, and 12 bases lay in between. CDR3 loop: CATSPSGDNSPLHF. CDR3 bases: TGTGCCACCAGCCCGTCGGGGGACAATTCACCCCTCCACTTT.

This clonotype was observed a few times. V is TRBV2 and J is TRBJ1-4; D not resolved. V lost 2 bases to trimming and J lost 8 bases, with 9 bases between them. Looked up from germline, CDR1 is SNHLY and CDR2 is FYNNEI. CDR3 length: 13 amino acids. The CDR3 DNA reads TGTGCCAGCAGTGAAACTAGGACCGAAAAACTGTTTTTT. Amino acids: CASSETRTEKLFF.

V is TRBV20-1 and J is TRBJ2-7; 8 nucleotides match TRBD1. Germline V gene lookup returns CDR1 DFQATT and CDR2 SNEGSKA (reference sequence). V lost 2 bases and J lost 0; bases outside the gene matches: 9. The CDR3 length is 16 residues. CDR3 coding DNA: TGCAGTGCTAGACAAACTCGACAGGGGTTCTCCTACGAGCAGTACTTC. The encoded protein is CSARQTRQGFSYEQYF.

The chain employs TRBV20-1 and TRBJ2-1, with D possibly being TRBD1 (6 bases). The CDR3 loop spans 14 amino acids. The V and J ends lost 5 bases and 5 bases respectively, with 16 bases between them. Germline V CDR1 and CDR2: DFQATT, SNEGSKA (reference sequence). The CDR3 here is CSALWTERNNEQFF. In DNA form, the CDR3 reads TGCAGTGCTTTGTGGACAGAGAGAAACAATGAGCAGTTCTTC.

The V gene is TRBV20-1, the J gene TRBJ1-2; D unresolved. Germline lookup yields CDR1 DFQATT and CDR2 SNEGSKA (reference sequence). Trimming left V 6 bases short and J 0 bases short, with 8 bases between. The CDR3 consists of 12 residues. The CDR3 protein is CSARQANYGYTF. Here the CDR3 DNA reads TGCAGTGCCCGGCAAGCTAACTATGGCTACACCTTC.

This clonotype has just a few counts. V and J are TRBV29-1 and TRBJ1-4, with TRBD1 identical over 8 bases. Germline CDR1 is SQVTM and CDR2 is ANQGSEA. This CDR3 is built from 12 residues. V was clipped by 6 bases and J by 8 bases; unmatched bases: 5. The DNA of the CDR3 is TGCAGCGTCGGACAGGGAGGGGAAAAACTGTTTTTT. Its protein is CSVGQGGEKLFF.

The chain combines TRBV10-2 with TRBJ2-5; D is possibly TRBD2 (5 bases). Looked up from germline, CDR1 is WSHSY and CDR2 is SAAADI. Trimming took 4 bases from V and 7 from J, leaving 7 bases between them. The length of the CDR3 is 11 residues. This CDR3 reads CASSVAGTQYF. CDR3 DNA sequence: TGCGCCAGCAGTGTCGCGGGGACCCAGTACTTC.

The genes are TRBV20-1 and TRBJ2-7, with TRBD1 matching 9 bases. The ends lost 6 bases at V and 9 bases at J; junction bases unmatched: 6. CDR3 length: 11 residues. Germline-derived CDR1 and CDR2 are DFQATT and SNEGSKA (reference sequence). The CDR3 region is CSAPTGGRQYF. DNA for the CDR3: TGCAGTGCCCCAACAGGGGGCCGGCAGTACTTC.